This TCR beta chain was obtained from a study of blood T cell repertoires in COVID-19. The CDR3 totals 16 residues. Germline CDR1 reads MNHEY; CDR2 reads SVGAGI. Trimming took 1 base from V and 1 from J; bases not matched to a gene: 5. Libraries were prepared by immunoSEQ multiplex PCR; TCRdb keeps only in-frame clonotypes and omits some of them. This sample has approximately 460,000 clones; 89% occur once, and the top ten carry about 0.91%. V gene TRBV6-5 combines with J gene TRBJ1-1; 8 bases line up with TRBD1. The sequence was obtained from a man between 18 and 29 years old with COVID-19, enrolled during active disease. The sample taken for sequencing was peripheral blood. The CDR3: CASSYYYGTGNTEAFF. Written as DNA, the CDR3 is TGTGCCAGCAGTTACTATTACGGGACAGGGAACACTGAAGCTTTCTTT.